These 8 T cell receptor beta chains were sequenced from one sample in a study of blood T cell repertoires in COVID-19. This table comes from immunoSEQ multiplex PCR, and its TCRdb copy is limited to in-frame clones, with some not included. Of around 280,000 clones in the sample, approximately 83% were seen once. Sequencing was done on a sample of peripheral blood. The receptors originated from a woman aged 25 to 39 who had recovered from COVID-19.

This clone was counted a single time. The genes are TRBV20-1 and TRBJ2-1; a possible D gene is TRBD1 (8 bases). Germline loops: CDR1 DFQATT, CDR2 SNEGSKA (reference sequence). The CDR3 has 13 residues. The ends were cut back, 3 bases at V and 5 bases at J, with 11 bases in the middle. As DNA, the CDR3 is TGCAGTGCTAGTACAGGGGGGGACAATGAGCAGTTCTTC. This codes for CSASTGGDNEQFF.

The chain joins TRBV28 to TRBJ1-5; 11 bases line up with TRBD1. The germline V gene encodes CDR1 MDHEN and CDR2 SYDVKM. Trimming took 7 bases from V and 4 from J; bases not matched to a gene: 9. The CDR3 spans 16 residues. The CDR3 here is CASINSRDRGNQPQHF. The CDR3 DNA reads as TGTGCCAGCATCAATAGCCGGGACAGGGGGAATCAGCCCCAGCATTTT. Full variable domain (rest looked up from reference TRBV28 and TRBJ1-5): DVKVTQSSRYLVKRTGEKVFLECVQDMDHENMFWYRQDPGLGLRLIYFSYDVKMKEKGDIPEGYSVSREKKERFSLILESASTNQTSMYLCASINSRDRGNQPQHFGDGTRLSIL.

The rearrangement links TRBV4-3 to TRBJ1-2; tentatively, D is TRBD1 (5 bases). With 1 base removed from V and 4 bases from J, the gap between germline ends came to 13 bases. The CDR3 consists of 15 residues. CDR1 is LGHNA and CDR2 is YSLEER in the germline V gene. The CDR3 reads CASSQAWAGGYGYTF. As DNA, the CDR3 is TGCGCCAGCAGCCAAGCGTGGGCGGGGGGCTATGGCTACACCTTC.

The chain is built from TRBV25-1 and TRBJ1-4; TRBD1 might be the D (6 bases). Germline V gives CDR1 MGHDK, CDR2 SYGVNS. V was pared by 4 bases and J by 7 bases, with 13 bases between. The CDR3 runs to 14 residues. DNA of the CDR3: TGTGCCAGCAGTGGGTCCAGGGGTGCTGAAAAACTGTTTTTT. This encodes CASSGSRGAEKLFF.

The chain recombines TRBV6-6 with TRBJ1-2, with 8 bases identical to TRBD1. Germline V CDR1 and CDR2: MNHNY, SVGAGI (reference sequence). V was pared by 9 bases and J by 3 bases, with 9 bases of the junction left unmatched. The CDR3 consists of 14 residues. The CDR3 is CASKDREGHYGYTF. CDR3 sequence (DNA): TGTGCCAGTAAGGACAGGGAAGGGCACTATGGCTACACCTTC.

The chain links TRBV18 to TRBJ2-5; TRBD2 might be the D (6 bases). The CDR3 contains 16 residues. Germline V gives CDR1 KGHSH, CDR2 LQKENI. V lost 1 base, J lost 0 bases, and 12 bases lay in between. The CDR3 region has the DNA TGTGCCAGCTCACCACTGCGGGACCAGTACCAAGAGACCCAGTACTTC. As protein: CASSPLRDQYQETQYF.

The rearrangement joins TRBV25-1 to TRBJ2-7; 7 positions agree with TRBD1. The CDR3 covers 13 residues. CDR1 is MGHDK and CDR2 is SYGVNS in the germline V gene. Germline trimming cut 6 bases from V and 6 bases from J; bases unmatched to any gene: 8. CDR3 bases: TGTGCCAGCAGCCACACGAGGGGGCCCGAGCAGTACTTC. Translation gives CASSHTRGPEQYF.

The V call is TRBV7-9, the J call TRBJ2-7; unclear D gene. Germline assignment: CDR1 SEHNR and CDR2 FQNEAQ (reference sequence). The CDR3 runs 13 residues. The V end lost 0 bases, the J end lost 5 bases, and 8 bases lay between the germline ends. CDR3 residues: CASSLAQTDEQYF. In DNA, the CDR3 is TGTGCCAGCAGCTTAGCTCAGACTGACGAGCAGTACTTC. Using reference TRBV7-9 and TRBJ2-7 for the parts outside the CDR3, the full variable domain is DTGVSQNPRHKITKRGQNVTFRCDPISEHNRLYWYRQTLGQGPEFLTYFQNEAQLEKSRLLSDRFSAERPKGSFSTLEIQRTEQGDSAMYLCASSLAQTDEQYFGPGTRLTVT.